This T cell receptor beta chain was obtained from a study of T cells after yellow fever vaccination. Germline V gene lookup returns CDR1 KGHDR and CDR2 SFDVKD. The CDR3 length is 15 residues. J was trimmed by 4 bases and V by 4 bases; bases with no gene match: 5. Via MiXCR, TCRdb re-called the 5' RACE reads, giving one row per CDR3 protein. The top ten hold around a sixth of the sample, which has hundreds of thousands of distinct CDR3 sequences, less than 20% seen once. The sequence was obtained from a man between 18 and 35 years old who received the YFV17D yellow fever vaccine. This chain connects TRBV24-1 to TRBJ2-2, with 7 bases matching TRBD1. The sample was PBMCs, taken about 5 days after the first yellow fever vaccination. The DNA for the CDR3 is TGTGCCACCAGTGAATACAGGGGTACCACCGGGGAGCTGTTTTTT. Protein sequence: CATSEYRGTTGELFF.